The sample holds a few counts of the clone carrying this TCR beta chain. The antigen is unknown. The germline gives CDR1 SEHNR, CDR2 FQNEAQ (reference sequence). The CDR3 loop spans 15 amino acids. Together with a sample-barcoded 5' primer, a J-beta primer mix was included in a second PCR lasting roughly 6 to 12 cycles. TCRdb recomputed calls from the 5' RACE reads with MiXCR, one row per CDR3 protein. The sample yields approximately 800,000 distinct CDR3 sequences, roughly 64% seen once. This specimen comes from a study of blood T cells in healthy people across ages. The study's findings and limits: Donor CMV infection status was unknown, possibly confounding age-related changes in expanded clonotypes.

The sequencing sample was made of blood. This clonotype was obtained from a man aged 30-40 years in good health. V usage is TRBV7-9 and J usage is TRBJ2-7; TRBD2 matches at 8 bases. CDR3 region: CACDSGTPGDYEQYF. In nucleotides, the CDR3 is TGTGCGTGCGATAGCGGGACCCCCGGGGACTACGAGCAGTACTTC.